What follows are 22 T cell receptor beta chains derived from one specimen sequenced in a study of blood T cell repertoires in COVID-19. Assay used: immunoSEQ multiplex PCR; TCRdb lists only in-frame clones, some missing. In the table there are hundreds of thousands of clones, just under 85% of which are singletons. The specimen was peripheral blood. All receptors derive from a man aged 80 or over with acute or convalescent COVID-19.

This chain links TRBV30 with TRBJ2-3; 8 bases align to TRBD2. V shed 2 bases and J 4 bases; nucleotides not matched to a gene: 17. Germline assignment: CDR1 GTSNPN and CDR2 SVGIG (reference sequence). The CDR3 covers 18 residues. The DNA of the CDR3 is TGTGCCTGGAGTAAACTCGGGAGACTAGCGAGGGGAGCAGATACGCAGTATTTT. Its protein is CAWSKLGRLARGADTQYF.

The V and J genes are TRBV5-1 and TRBJ1-5; D remains unclear. V gave up 5 bases and J gave up 3 bases, with 15 bases separating them. CDR1 is SGHRS and CDR2 is YFSETQ in the germline V gene. The length of the CDR3 is 15 residues. CDR3 sequence reads: CASRALGRDNQPQHF. The CDR3 coding sequence is TGCGCCAGCAGGGCGCTGGGGAGGGACAATCAGCCCCAGCATTTT. Filled out from reference TRBV5-1 and TRBJ1-5, the complete variable domain reads KAGVTQTPRYLIKTRGQQVTLSCSPISGHRSVSWYQQTPGQGLQFLFEYFSETQRNKGNFPGRFSGRQFSNSRSEMNVSTLELGDSALYLCASRALGRDNQPQHFGDGTRLSIL.

The J gene is TRBJ2-1, the V gene TRBV6-5; TRBD2 matches at 9 bases. The CDR3 consists of 15 residues. CDR1 and CDR2 (germline): MNHEY, SVGAGI. Germline trimming cut 5 bases from V and 4 bases from J; bases unmatched to any gene: 6. The CDR3 sequence: CASSKSGGPYNEQFF. The CDR3 DNA reads as TGTGCCAGCAGTAAGAGCGGGGGGCCTTACAATGAGCAGTTCTTC.

CDR3 protein: CASSLDRQGPGEQYF. CDR3 DNA sequence: TGTGCCAGCAGCTTAGATCGACAGGGACCGGGCGAGCAGTACTTC. The rearrangement uses TRBV7-9 and TRBJ2-7; 7 bases agree with TRBD1. Losses at the gene ends were 1 base for V and 6 bases for J; bases not matched to a gene: 9. The CDR3 is 15 amino acids. Germline V CDR1 and CDR2: SEHNR, FQNEAQ (reference sequence).

This clone has a handful of counts. Other DNA sequences from this sample encode an identical CDR3 as well. The rearrangement uses TRBV18 and TRBJ1-2, with 10 positions matching TRBD1. Germline values: CDR1 KGHSH, CDR2 LQKENI. The V gene end was trimmed by 3 bases and the J gene end by 5 bases; junction bases not matched to a gene: 3. This CDR3 is 14 amino acids long. The CDR3 region has the DNA TGTGCCAGCTCACCGGGACAGGGGCTGTATGGCTACACCTTC. Its translation: CASSPGQGLYGYTF.

This clone was seen a few times. The chain carries TRBV11-2 and TRBJ2-1; TRBD1 aligns across 7 bases. The germline V gene has CDR1 SGHAT and CDR2 FQNNGV. Trimming cost V 4 bases and J 9 bases; bases outside gene matches: 12. This CDR3 is 15 amino acids long. The chain's CDR3 is CASSSYRGATSEQFF. The CDR3 nucleotides read TGTGCCAGCAGCTCCTACAGGGGCGCAACCAGTGAGCAGTTCTTC.

The table lists this clone with a few counts. This chain uses TRBV5-5 with TRBJ1-4; 9 bases fit TRBD1. J was trimmed by 3 bases and V by 0 bases; bases with no gene match: 6. The CDR3 sequence is 17 residues long. The V gene's germline CDR1 is SGHKS and CDR2 YYEKEE (reference sequence). In nucleotides, the CDR3 is TGTGCCAGCAGCTTGGACAGGGGGCGCGCAGCTAATGAAAAACTGTTTTTT. It encodes CASSLDRGRAANEKLFF.

The chain joins TRBV3-1 (or the pseudogene TRBV3-2) to TRBJ1-1; D is possibly TRBD1 (5 bases). CDR1 is LGHDT, CDR2 YNNKEL, per germline (reference sequence). V lost 4 bases, J lost 0 bases, and 9 bases lay in between. CDR3 length: 14 residues. The CDR3 nucleotides are TGTGCCAGCAGCCTCGACAGACTGAACACTGAAGCTTTCTTT. Translating gives CASSLDRLNTEAFF.

The chain joins TRBV3-1 (or the pseudogene TRBV3-2) to TRBJ2-7; 10 nucleotides agree with TRBD2. The CDR3 is 18 amino acids. Germline assignment: CDR1 LGHDT and CDR2 YNNKEL (reference sequence). Trimming at V came to 3 bases and at J to 2 bases, leaving 13 bases not matched to a gene. This chain's CDR3 is CASSHGISSGSRAYEQYF. The CDR3 DNA reads as TGTGCCAGCAGCCACGGTATCTCTAGCGGGAGTCGGGCCTACGAGCAGTACTTC.

This rearrangement joins TRBV6-6 to TRBJ1-1, with 9 positions matching TRBD1. Germline assignment: CDR1 MNHNY and CDR2 SVGAGI (reference sequence). V was clipped by 5 bases and J by 0 bases; unmatched bases: 4. The CDR3 is 15 residues long. CDR3 sequence (DNA): TGTGCCAGCAGTGACAGGGACAGGGTGAACACTGAAGCTTTCTTT. Its protein product is CASSDRDRVNTEAFF.

J is TRBJ2-2 and V is TRBV10-1; tentative D call: TRBD1 (6 bases). Per the germline V gene, CDR1 is WNHNN and CDR2 is SYGVQD (reference sequence). Trimming removed 4 bases at V and 5 bases at J, with 11 bases between. The CDR3 covers 14 residues. The CDR3, as DNA: TGCGCCAGCAGTGCCTCAGGGGCAACCGGGGAGCTGTTTTTT. Encoded protein: CASSASGATGELFF.

V gene TRBV24-1 combines with J gene TRBJ2-7, with 7 bases fitting TRBD1. This CDR3 has 11 residues. Per the germline V gene, CDR1 is KGHDR and CDR2 is SFDVKD. V lost 3 bases, J lost 12 bases, and 4 bases stayed unmatched. In nucleotides, the CDR3 is TGTGCCACCAGTGATCTCCGGGACAGGTACTTC. Amino acids: CATSDLRDRYF.

The chain uses TRBV4-2 and TRBJ2-5; 9 bases match TRBD2. The CDR3 consists of 18 residues. V lost 1 base to trimming and J lost 2 bases; unmatched junction nucleotides: 11. The germline CDR1 and CDR2 sequences are LGHNA and YNFKEQ. CDR3 DNA: TGTGCCAGCAGCCAAGTGATAGCGGGGGAAGTGGGACAAGAGACCCAGTACTTC. Translating gives CASSQVIAGEVGQETQYF.

The chain carries TRBV5-1 and TRBJ1-4, with no clear D. The V end was cut by 0 bases, the J end by 6 bases, with 15 bases between. CDR3 size: 16 residues. Germline CDR1 and CDR2: SGHRS and YFSETQ. CDR3 loop: CASSLGRRATDEKLFF. In DNA, the CDR3 is TGCGCCAGCAGCTTGGGGCGGCGGGCGACGGATGAAAAACTGTTTTTT.

The chain couples TRBV9 to TRBJ2-2; 8 positions agree with TRBD1. Looked up from germline, CDR1 is SGDLS and CDR2 is YYNGEE. CDR3 length equals 15 residues. J gave up 6 bases and V 0 bases, and 4 bases lay outside the gene matches. CDR3 amino acids: CASSVGQGAAGELFF. The CDR3 region has the DNA TGTGCCAGCAGCGTAGGGCAGGGGGCAGCCGGGGAGCTGTTTTTT.

On this clone: A junction end diverges from the germline sequence, so it may reflect a read error. V and J are TRBV10-1 and TRBJ1-6, with 9 positions matching TRBD1. The CDR3 is made up of 11 amino acids. Germline V gene data show CDR1 as WNHNN and CDR2 as SYGVQD (reference sequence). CDR3 region: CASSEHRGPGF. The CDR3 DNA reads as TGCGCCAGCAGTGAGCACAGGGGGCCGGGGTTT.

This clone was picked up one time. The V and J genes are TRBV24-1 and TRBJ2-1; the D is unclear. V was shortened by 6 bases and J by 7 bases, with 12 bases between the two germline ends. Germline loops: CDR1 KGHDR, CDR2 SFDVKD. The CDR3 is 13 residues long. The CDR3 DNA is TGTGCCACCAGTAAAATGCCCCGGAATGAGCAGTTCTTC. Its protein is CATSKMPRNEQFF.

This clone was detected once. This chain uses TRBV13 with TRBJ2-1; 10 nucleotides match TRBD2. V gave up 5 bases and J gave up 7 bases; unmatched junction bases: 8. Germline CDR1 and CDR2: PRHDT and FYEKMQ (reference sequence). This CDR3 has 15 residues. CDR3 nucleotide sequence: TGTGCCAGCAGCCGAACTAGCGGGACGCGAAATGAGCAGTTCTTC. It specifies CASSRTSGTRNEQFF.

CDR3 coding DNA: TGTGCCAGCAGCGCGGCGAAGGCCGGAGACTACAATGAGCAGTTCTTC. Its translation is CASSAAKAGDYNEQFF. This rearrangement joins TRBV5-6 to TRBJ2-1; D remains ambiguous. CDR3 length equals 16 residues. The germline V gene has CDR1 SGHDT and CDR2 YYEEEE. Trimming removed 4 bases from V and 3 bases from J, with 17 bases in between.

The V and J genes are TRBV3-1 (or the pseudogene TRBV3-2) and TRBJ2-1, with 7 nucleotides matching TRBD1. J lost 6 bases, V lost 10 bases, and 12 bases had no gene match. Germline CDR1 reads LGHDT; CDR2 reads YNNKEL (reference sequence). The CDR3 spans 14 residues. CDR3 DNA sequence: TGTGCCATCTCGGACGTAGGGGGCCTCAATGAGCAGTTCTTC. It encodes CAISDVGGLNEQFF.

This clone was recorded a few times. The chain joins TRBV9 to TRBJ2-7; 9 bases align to TRBD1. The CDR3 spans 14 residues. The trim removed 3 bases at V and 3 bases at J, leaving 4 bases unmatched. From germline, CDR1 is SGDLS and CDR2 YYNGEE. CDR3 amino acids: CASSDGTGNYEQYF. CDR3 nucleotides: TGTGCCAGCAGCGACGGGACAGGGAACTACGAGCAGTACTTC.

The genes are TRBV10-2 and TRBJ2-1; TRBD2 matches at 11 bases. The germline gives CDR1 WSHSY, CDR2 SAAADI. The CDR3 runs 16 residues. The ends lost 9 bases at V and 0 bases at J; junction bases unmatched: 7. This chain's CDR3 is CARPGLAESSYNEQFF. In DNA, the CDR3 is TGCGCCAGACCGGGACTAGCGGAGAGCTCCTACAATGAGCAGTTCTTC.